The entry that follows covers one T cell receptor (beta chain) sequence. The data were obtained in a study of Ad26.COV2.S vaccination and SARS-CoV-2 variants. The treatment was: around 19 received Ad26.COV2.S at low or high dose, single or two shots; roughly five received placebo; per-sample allocation not given. Specimens were obtained on day 63 following the first vaccine or placebo injection. Assay: immunoSEQ multiplex PCR; the TCRdb copy retains only in-frame clones and omits some. This table has about 400,000 clones, about 88% appearing once. The sequence was obtained from a person between 18 and 60 years old who received the Ad26.COV2.S COVID-19 vaccine or a placebo. This specimen was peripheral blood, taken in a trial of Ad26.COV2.S vaccine versus placebo.

The CDR3 DNA follows: TGTGCCAGCACTAAAAGTAAAGGAAAACTGTTTTTT. Its translation: CASTKSKGKLFF. The rearrangement links TRBV28 to TRBJ1-4; the D is unclear. Between the trimmed V and J ends, which lost 7 bases and 10 bases, there was a span of 13 bases. The germline gives CDR1 MDHEN, CDR2 SYDVKM. The CDR3 has 12 amino acids.